This TCR beta chain originates from a study of T cells after yellow fever vaccination (dated by TCRdb to between 2019 and 2020). Background on the whole study: Libraries from fractions with low cell numbers were prepared with the SMART-Seq v4 Ultra Low Input RNA kit. To follow T-cell clones before and after both primary and booster YFV17D yellow fever vaccination, bulk TCR alpha and beta repertoires underwent longitudinal sequencing. Two healthy male donors, one aged 18 to 30 and one aged 30 to 40 years, made up the cohort. Blood was collected at multiple timepoints before and after primary and secondary immunization, and bulk PBMC replicates and cell subsets were isolated.

TCRdb records Illumina NovaSeq 6000 as the sequencer. TCR cDNA was synthesized by 5'RACE template switching, which introduced a universal primer site and unique molecular identifiers. cDNA synthesis was primed from both the TCR alpha and TCR beta constant segments. Library amplification involved two PCR steps, and the second step added sample barcodes and sequencing adapters. Libraries were sequenced on Illumina HiSeq 2500 (2x100 bp) or NovaSeq (2x150 bp). For the original study's pipeline: Reads were demultiplexed and collapsed into UMI consensus sequences with MIGEC, and V(D)J alignment was performed with MiXCR. Clonotypes responding to the vaccine were identified with edgeR on replicate PBMC samples, with the criteria of FDR below 0.01 and a log2 fold change above 5 up to day 15. Bulk clonotypes were assigned CD4 or CD8 identity according to which sequenced CD4 or CD8 repertoire held them at higher abundance. TCRdb reprocessed the public reads (quality trimming at Q25 with fastp, clone calling with MiXCR) and kept in-frame beta chains. Rows matching on CDR3 protein sequence are summarized as one entry with the most common DNA and genes. TCRdb's processing, not the study's, gives the V and J calls here. This sample has approximately 120,000 distinct CDR3 sequences in its table, and about 8.2% of those were observed once. Clones ranked in the top ten supply about two fifths of the sample.

The full study reports these points: A small share of clonotypes was detected in both CD4 and CD8 compartments, with the overlap likely arising from convergent recombination. After the booster, most clones that had expanded after primary vaccination were detected again (around 96% of CD4 and more than 80% of CD8), suggesting broad maintenance of memory. The study included only two donors, which limits how far the findings can be generalized. The secondary T-cell response was found to be weaker but faster than the primary response, with a peak reached on day 5 rather than on day 15. Computational filtering was needed because FACS-sorted repertoires could contain abundant contaminating clonotypes from the bulk population.

This clonotype was seen many times. There is no known antigen for this receptor. No base qualities exist here, and no much larger clone lies one base off it. Per the publication, the treatment or condition label means: live attenuated yellow fever vaccine strain. PBMCs were isolated from peripheral blood using a standard Ficoll-Paque protocol. CD4 and CD8 T-cell fractions were isolated with Dynabeads CD4 and CD8 positive selection kits. TriZol was used to extract RNA from bulk PBMCs, CD4 and CD8 fractions, and dextramer-positive and dextramer-negative fractions. The cysteine opens and the phenylalanine closes a CDR3 of 15 amino acids. Solely the CDR3 DNA is kept, with 45 bases framed from the first base. Trimmed from V: 4 bases; trimmed from J: 10 bases; junction bases lacking a gene match: 12. Via the germline V gene (reference sequence), CDR1 is SGHKS and CDR2 YYEKEE.

The chain joins TRBV5-5 to TRBJ2-1; TRBD2 agrees with 9 junctional bases. The sample was CD8+ T cells sorted from PBMCs, taken on the day of the yellow fever booster vaccination. This sequence originates from a man between 18 and 35 years old who received the YFV17D yellow fever vaccine. The DNA sequence reads TGTGCCAGCAGCCCCGAGCGGGGGGTCTGGGGGGAGCAGTTCTTC. It translates to CASSPERGVWGEQFF.